Presented here are 16 T cell receptor beta chains from one specimen sequenced in a study of T cells in narcolepsy. TCRdb's copy holds only in-frame clones and misses some; the assay was immunoSEQ multiplex PCR. This table has about 25,000 clones, roughly 83% appearing once. The sequencing input was CD45RA- memory CD4+ T cells from PBMCs. Source of these receptors: a human donor with narcolepsy.

The chain employs TRBV6-5 and TRBJ1-2, with D possibly TRBD1 on 5 matching bases. V gave up 5 bases and J gave up 4 bases, with 11 bases separating them. The CDR3 contains 13 residues. Germline V lookup: CDR1 MNHEY, CDR2 SVGAGI. CDR3: CASSNGGLYGYTF. CDR3 DNA sequence: TGTGCCAGCAGTAACGGGGGACTCTATGGCTACACCTTC.

A word on this clone: The junction differs from germline at one of its ends, possibly a read error. J is TRBJ1-6 and V is TRBV27; D may be TRBD1 (5 bases). Germline V CDR1 and CDR2: MNHEY, SMNVEV (reference sequence). The CDR3 runs to 15 residues. The CDR3 nucleotides are TGTGCCAGCAGCCCACCCCCGGGACTTAATTCACCCCCCCACTTT. It is translated as CASSPPPGLNSPPHF.

The chain is built from TRBV30 and TRBJ1-5; tentatively, D is TRBD1 (5 bases). CDR1 and CDR2 (germline): GTSNPN, SVGIG (reference sequence). CDR3 length: 17 residues. Trimming pared 3 bases from V and 0 bases from J, leaving 18 bases between. CDR3 region: CAWSRDRTRNSNQPQHF. The CDR3 nucleotides read TGTGCCTGGAGCAGAGACCGGACACGAAATAGCAATCAGCCCCAGCATTTT. The whole variable domain, filled in from reference TRBV30 and TRBJ1-5, reads SQTIHQWPATLVQPVGSPLSLECTVEGTSNPNLYWYRQAAGRGLQLLFYSVGIGQISSEVPQNLSASRPQDRQFILSSKKLLLSDSGFYLCAWSRDRTRNSNQPQHFGDGTRLSIL.

The chain couples TRBV5-1 to TRBJ1-3; D unclear. The germline CDR1 and CDR2 sequences are SGHRS and YFSETQ. The length of the CDR3 is 17 residues. Trimming stripped 0 bases from V and 0 bases from J, with 13 bases between. CDR3 DNA sequence: TGCGCCAGCAGCTTGGAGGGCCGGAGCTCCTCTGGAAACACCATATATTTT. Translated: CASSLEGRSSSGNTIYF. The whole variable domain, remainder taken from reference TRBV5-1 and TRBJ1-3, is KAGVTQTPRYLIKTRGQQVTLSCSPISGHRSVSWYQQTPGQGLQFLFEYFSETQRNKGNFPGRFSGRQFSNSRSEMNVSTLELGDSALYLCASSLEGRSSSGNTIYFGEGSWLTVV.

This chain joins TRBV18 and TRBJ2-7, with D uncertain. CDR1 and CDR2 from the germline V gene are KGHSH and LQKENI. The CDR3 length is 15 residues. V lost 0 bases and J 1 base, leaving 10 bases between the germline ends. The CDR3 is CASSPPSSRSYEQYF. Here the CDR3 DNA reads TGTGCCAGCTCACCACCTAGTTCTCGGTCCTACGAGCAGTACTTC.

The genes are TRBV27 and TRBJ2-6; tentative D call: TRBD2 (5 bases). The CDR3 sequence is 14 residues long. CDR1 is MNHEY and CDR2 is SMNVEV in the germline V gene (reference sequence). V lost 8 bases and J 0 bases, leaving 8 bases between the germline ends. The CDR3 DNA reads TGTGCCAGCGCCCGGGACTCTGGGGCCAACGTCCTGACTTTC. This gives the protein CASARDSGANVLTF.

The genes are TRBV7-9 and TRBJ1-5, with 9 bases identical to TRBD1. The CDR3 covers 19 residues. V gave up 1 base and J gave up 5 bases; unmatched junction bases: 15. The germline gives CDR1 SEHNR, CDR2 FQNEAQ (reference sequence). This CDR3 reads CASSLESGTGNRRHQPQHF. The CDR3, as DNA: TGTGCCAGCAGCTTAGAGTCTGGGACAGGGAATCGACGCCATCAGCCCCAGCATTTT.

The chain has TRBV6-1 and TRBJ1-4; D gene unclear. This CDR3 region has 14 residues. Trimming removed 5 bases from V and 5 bases from J, with 12 bases in between. Germline values: CDR1 MNHNS, CDR2 SASEGT. This chain's CDR3 is CASSSLGSNEKLFF. CDR3 coding DNA: TGTGCCAGCAGTTCCCTGGGTTCAAATGAAAAACTGTTTTTT.

The rearrangement uses TRBV15 and TRBJ1-1; D remains ambiguous. This CDR3 has 13 amino acids. Trimming stripped 7 bases from V and 3 bases from J, with 12 bases between. CDR1 LNHNV and CDR2 YYDKDF come from the germline V gene (reference sequence). The CDR3 loop is CATKYRTDTEAFF. In nucleotides, the CDR3 is TGTGCCACCAAATACAGAACCGACACTGAAGCTTTCTTT.

V gene TRBV29-1 combines with J gene TRBJ2-7; D possibly corresponds to TRBD2 (5 bases). This CDR3 comprises 12 residues. Germline V lookup: CDR1 SQVTM, CDR2 ANQGSEA. Trimming stripped 2 bases from V and 6 bases from J, with 11 bases between. The CDR3 nucleotides read TGCAGCGTTGAACAAGGGAGTTCCGAGCAGTACTTC. Its protein product is CSVEQGSSEQYF.

The CDR3 spells CASRSDRARAEKLFF. CDR3 DNA: TGTGCCAGCAGGTCGGACAGGGCACGGGCGGAAAAACTGTTTTTT. The rearrangement links TRBV7-2 to TRBJ1-4, with 8 positions matching TRBD1. CDR1 is SGHTA, CDR2 FQGNSA, per germline. The CDR3 runs 15 residues. J gave up 8 bases and V 6 bases, and 11 bases lay outside the gene matches. The variable domain in full, completed from reference TRBV7-2 and TRBJ1-4, reads GAGVSQSPSNKVTEKGKDVELRCDPISGHTALYWYRQSLGQGLEFLIYFQGNSAPDKSGLPSDRFSAERTGGSVSTLTIQRTQQEDSAVYLCASRSDRARAEKLFFGSGTQLSVL.

This rearrangement joins TRBV29-1 to TRBJ2-7; 9 nucleotides align to TRBD2. Germline V gives CDR1 SQVTM, CDR2 ANQGSEA. The CDR3 has 14 amino acids. J gave up 4 bases and V 4 bases, and 8 bases lay outside the gene matches. The CDR3: CSVVGAGGLYEQYF. For the CDR3, the DNA is TGCAGCGTTGTAGGGGCGGGAGGGCTTTACGAGCAGTACTTC.

This clone has just a few counts. CDR3 protein: CASSGMGPWELFF. CDR3 sequence (DNA): TGTGCCAGCAGTGGGATGGGACCATGGGAGCTGTTTTTT. The chain carries TRBV28 and TRBJ2-2; D is tentatively TRBD1 or TRBD2 (5 bases each). The CDR3 consists of 13 residues. Per the germline V gene, CDR1 is MDHEN and CDR2 is SYDVKM. V lost 5 bases and J lost 9, with 13 bases in between.

V usage is TRBV30 and J usage is TRBJ2-7; maybe TRBD2 (6 bases). V was pared by 3 bases and J by 3 bases, with 15 bases between. The CDR3 consists of 14 residues. CDR1 is GTSNPN, CDR2 SVGIG, per germline (reference sequence). CDR3 region: CAWRGDSRFYEQYF. The CDR3, as DNA: TGTGCCTGGAGGGGGGACTCCCGTTTCTACGAGCAGTACTTC.

V is TRBV5-5 and J is TRBJ1-5; maybe TRBD1 (5 bases). Germline V gene sequence: CDR1 SGHKS, CDR2 YYEKEE (reference sequence). Trimming left V 2 bases short and J 4 bases short, with 13 bases between. The CDR3 is 15 residues long. Written as DNA, the CDR3 is TGTGCCAGCAGCTTAAGCAGCAGGGCTAATCAGCCCCAGCATTTT. This gives the protein CASSLSSRANQPQHF.

The genes are TRBV6-5 and TRBJ2-3; 8 bases align to TRBD2. Germline CDR1 is MNHEY and CDR2 is SVGAGI. The V and J ends lost 2 bases and 2 bases, in that order; junction bases with no gene match: 3. The CDR3 spans 15 residues. CDR3 DNA sequence: TGTGCCAGCAGTTACGCGGGAGGACTCACAGATACGCAGTATTTT. It is translated as CASSYAGGLTDTQYF.